This paragraph reports one T cell receptor beta chain. What it recognizes is unknown. The sample's time point: blood at routine non-recurrence follow-up after resection. Sequencing of whole RNA from tumor, nontumor lung or frozen PBMC involved no sorting. CDR1 and CDR2 from the germline V gene are SGHTA and FQGNSA. This CDR3 has 16 amino acids. Trimming took 0 bases from V and 2 from J; bases not matched to a gene: 2. The entry originates in a study of spatial heterogeneity in lung cancer. Turning to the study itself: Samples came from roughly 72 TRACERx patients with untreated early-stage lung cancer. Median follow-up for sequenced PBMC samples was about 22 months after resection, when such samples existed. Unique TCR and UMI combinations averaged more than ten appearances each in raw reads. Overall study results and limits: Resection saw ubiquitous expanded tumor TCRs appear in blood more than follow-up did.

Using its own MiXCR run on the 5' RACE reads, TCRdb lists one record per CDR3 protein. The sample contains about 120,000 distinct CDR3 sequences, about 12% of which appear only once. The sequence was collected from a male donor with early-stage non-small cell lung cancer. The chain couples TRBV7-2 to TRBJ2-3, with 10 bases identical to TRBD2. The sequenced sample was PBMCs, obtained at follow-up. CDR3 in amino acids: CASSLAAGGTTDTQYF. The CDR3 region has the DNA TGTGCCAGCAGCTTAGCAGCGGGGGGGACCACAGATACGCAGTATTTT.